Listed below are T cell receptor beta chains from one sample, sequenced in a study of technical replicates of blood from a few donors. Profiled with immunoSEQ multiplex PCR; TCRdb holds only in-frame clones, not every one. Here the sample spans approximately 49,000 clones, more than 85% being singletons. Sequenced input: PBMCs. All receptors derive from a human donor in good health. Some clones in this sample may be carry-over from other donors' samples. CDR3s include the opening cysteine and the closing phenylalanine or tryptophan. D genes are given only for firm matches. For some rows the clone size is stated as once, few or many, or as a class when expanded; others skip it.

V	J	D	size	CDR3	DNA
TRBV6-4	TRBJ1-2	TRBD1	-	CASSAYRGGNYGYTF	TGTGCCAGCAGTGCATACAGGGGAGGTAACTATGGCTACACCTTC
TRBV5-1	TRBJ2-1	TRBD1	-	CASSKRPQGDHNEQFF	TGCGCCAGCAGCAAGCGACCTCAGGGGGACCACAATGAGCAGTTCTTC
TRBV5-1	TRBJ1-1	-	-	CASSFQVGTSAEAFF	TGCGCCAGCAGCTTTCAAGTGGGGACATCTGCTGAAGCTTTCTTT
TRBV19	TRBJ1-5	-	-	CASSAFKLSNQPQHF	TGTGCCAGTAGTGCCTTCAAGCTGAGCAATCAGCCCCAGCATTTT
TRBV5-6	TRBJ2-7	TRBD1	-	CASSLEGTGGYEQYF	TGTGCCAGCAGCTTGGAAGGGACAGGGGGTTACGAGCAGTACTTC
TRBV9	TRBJ2-7	TRBD2	-	CASSLGLAGDSYEQYF	TGTGCCAGCAGCTTGGGACTAGCGGGAGACTCCTACGAGCAGTACTTC
TRBV9	TRBJ2-5	-	-	CASSVEGGGGTQYF	TGTGCCAGCAGCGTAGAAGGCGGAGGAGGGACCCAGTACTTC
TRBV6-5	TRBJ1-2	TRBD1	-	CASSVTGGVGGYTF	TGTGCCAGCAGTGTTACAGGGGGCGTAGGTGGCTACACCTTC
TRBV7-2	TRBJ1-5	TRBD1	-	CASSPDRGGNQPQHF	TGTGCCAGCAGCCCCGACAGGGGGGGCAATCAGCCCCAGCATTTT
TRBV7-3	TRBJ1-2	TRBD1	-	CASSLTGTSRGHTF	TGTGCCAGCAGCTTAACCGGGACATCTAGGGGGCACACCTTC
TRBV4-3	TRBJ1-2	-	-	CASSQGAIYGYTF	TGCGCCAGCAGCCAAGGGGCTATCTATGGCTACACCTTC
TRBV6-5	TRBJ1-2	-	-	CASSFMDSYGYTF	TGTGCCAGCAGTTTCATGGACAGCTATGGCTACACCTTC
TRBV13	TRBJ1-1	-	medium-sized	CASSQEGSIEGTEAFF	TGTGCCAGCAGCCAAGAAGGTTCTATCGAGGGCACTGAAGCTTTCTTT
TRBV15	TRBJ1-1	TRBD1	-	CATSKNRDRDVAFF	TGTGCCACCAGCAAAAACCGGGACAGGGATGTAGCTTTCTTT
TRBV5-4	TRBJ2-5	-	-	CASSPSLGETQYF	TGTGCCAGCAGCCCTAGCTTAGGGGAGACCCAGTACTTC
TRBV2	TRBJ1-3	TRBD1	-	CATRDRLISGNTIYF	TGTGCCACCCGGGACAGGCTAATCTCTGGAAACACCATATATTTT
TRBV5-5	TRBJ1-2	-	-	CASSLGAENYGYTF	TGTGCCAGCAGCTTGGGTGCTGAGAACTATGGCTACACCTTC
TRBV19	TRBJ2-1	TRBD1	-	CASSINLDRGFYDNEQFF	TGTGCCAGTAGTATAAACCTGGACAGGGGGTTTTACGACAATGAGCAGTTCTTC
TRBV7-3	TRBJ2-2	TRBD1	-	CASRGQVATGELFF	TGTGCCAGCAGGGGACAGGTGGCCACCGGGGAGCTGTTTTTT
TRBV7-2	TRBJ2-7	-	-	CASSPPGVIYEQYF	TGTGCCAGCAGTCCCCCGGGGGTTATCTACGAGCAGTACTTC
TRBV7-8	TRBJ1-5	-	-	CASTLFPGSGNQPQHF	TGTGCCAGCACCCTTTTCCCGGGGTCGGGCAATCAGCCCCAGCATTTT
TRBV6-5	TRBJ2-7	-	-	CASSYERFYEQYF	TGTGCCAGCAGTTACGAACGGTTCTACGAGCAGTACTTC
TRBV4-1	TRBJ2-7	TRBD2	-	CASSHSTGTRRIEQYF	TGCGCCAGCAGCCATAGCACGGGGACTAGACGCATCGAGCAGTACTTC
TRBV30	TRBJ1-5	TRBD1	-	CAWGQDSNQPQHF	TGTGCCTGGGGACAGGATAGCAATCAGCCCCAGCATTTT
TRBV18	TRBJ1-5	-	-	CASSPGQVTRNQPQHF	TGTGCCAGCTCACCGGGCCAGGTAACGCGCAATCAGCCCCAGCATTTT
TRBV7-9	TRBJ2-7	TRBD2	-	CASSLGLAGFAYEQYF	TGTGCCAGCAGCTTAGGTTTAGCGGGATTCGCCTACGAGCAGTACTTC
TRBV25-1	TRBJ2-3	-	once	CASSEYEGGRDTQYF	TGTGCCAGCAGTGAATATGAGGGGGGGCGAGATACGCAGTATTTT
TRBV5-1	TRBJ1-4	-	-	CASSKGSSPNEKLFF	TGCGCCAGCAGCAAGGGGTCCTCACCTAATGAAAAACTGTTTTTT
TRBV15	TRBJ2-6	TRBD1	few	CATSGDRGSGANVLTF	TGTGCCACCAGCGGAGACAGGGGATCAGGGGCCAACGTCCTGACTTTC
TRBV19	TRBJ2-1	TRBD2	-	CASSIVRGGHNEQFF	TGTGCCAGTAGTATAGTGCGGGGGGGCCACAATGAGCAGTTCTTC
TRBV20-1	TRBJ2-1	-	once	CSAREAFEQFF	TGCAGTGCTAGAGAAGCTTTTGAGCAGTTCTTC
TRBV7-2	TRBJ2-5	TRBD2	-	CASSRERGRETQYF	TGTGCCAGCAGCCGCGAGCGGGGTCGGGAGACCCAGTACTTC
TRBV25-1	TRBJ1-1	TRBD1	-	CASSESLGQAVEAFF	TGTGCCAGCAGTGAATCTTTAGGACAGGCGGTTGAAGCTTTCTTT
TRBV4-1	TRBJ2-7	-	-	CASSQGDFLDYEQYF	TGCGCCAGCAGCCAAGGGGACTTTTTGGACTACGAGCAGTACTTC
TRBV15	TRBJ1-2	-	-	CATSRGEAYGYTF	TGTGCCACCAGCAGGGGGGAGGCCTATGGCTACACCTTC
TRBV25-1	TRBJ2-1	TRBD2	-	CASSDLAGGLYNEQFF	TGTGCCAGCAGTGATCTAGCGGGGGGACTATACAATGAGCAGTTCTTC
TRBV9	TRBJ2-5	-	-	CASSVAQGPGTQYF	TGTGCCAGCAGCGTAGCGCAGGGCCCAGGGACCCAGTACTTC
TRBV27	TRBJ2-5	TRBD2	once	CATRLAGGTQETQYF	TGTGCCACGAGACTAGCGGGGGGAACTCAAGAGACCCAGTACTTC
TRBV2	TRBJ1-5	-	-	CASSSGEGQPQHF	TGTGCCAGCTCCTCGGGGGAGGGGCAGCCCCAGCATTTT
TRBV5-1	TRBJ2-5	-	-	CASRQNKQGTLFLEPETQYF	TGCGCCAGCAGGCAGAACAAACAGGGTACGTTATTCTTGGAACCAGAGACCCAGTACTTC
TRBV13	TRBJ1-3	-	-	CASSLFVAGRSSGNTIYF	TGTGCCAGCAGCTTATTCGTCGCGGGGCGGTCCTCTGGAAACACCATATATTTT
TRBV7-3	TRBJ1-1	-	once	CASSLTGVATGVGTEAFF	TGTGCCAGCAGCTTAACAGGGGTCGCGACGGGGGTAGGCACTGAAGCTTTCTTT
TRBV6-1	TRBJ2-3	TRBD2	-	CASSEVAGSTDTQYF	TGTGCCAGCAGTGAAGTAGCGGGGAGCACAGATACGCAGTATTTT
TRBV11-2	TRBJ1-4	-	-	CASSYWGEEGEKLFF	TGTGCCAGCAGCTACTGGGGGGAGGAGGGTGAAAAACTGTTTTTT